Shown below are 2 T cell receptor beta chains from a single sample sequenced in a study of blood T cell repertoires in COVID-19. Method: immunoSEQ multiplex PCR; TCRdb's copy keeps in-frame clones and lacks some. In the table there are some 250,000 clones, about four fifths of which are singletons. The sample was peripheral blood. The source of these receptors is an elderly woman with COVID-19, enrolled during active disease.

This chain connects TRBV7-2 to TRBJ1-4, with TRBD1 matching 8 bases. Germline V CDR1 and CDR2: SGHTA, FQGNSA. V was clipped by 1 base and J by 4 bases; unmatched bases: 2. The CDR3 runs to 15 residues. The CDR3 sequence: CASSLGDRYNEKLFF. The CDR3 DNA reads TGTGCCAGCAGCTTAGGGGACAGGTATAATGAAAAACTGTTTTTT.

The rearrangement uses TRBV20-1 and TRBJ1-1; D remains ambiguous. V was trimmed by 3 bases and J by 5 bases, leaving 7 bases between them. This CDR3 has 11 residues. Per germline, CDR1 DFQATT and CDR2 SNEGSKA (reference sequence). The CDR3 here is CSASFQTEAFF. The CDR3 DNA follows: TGCAGTGCTAGTTTCCAAACTGAAGCTTTCTTT.